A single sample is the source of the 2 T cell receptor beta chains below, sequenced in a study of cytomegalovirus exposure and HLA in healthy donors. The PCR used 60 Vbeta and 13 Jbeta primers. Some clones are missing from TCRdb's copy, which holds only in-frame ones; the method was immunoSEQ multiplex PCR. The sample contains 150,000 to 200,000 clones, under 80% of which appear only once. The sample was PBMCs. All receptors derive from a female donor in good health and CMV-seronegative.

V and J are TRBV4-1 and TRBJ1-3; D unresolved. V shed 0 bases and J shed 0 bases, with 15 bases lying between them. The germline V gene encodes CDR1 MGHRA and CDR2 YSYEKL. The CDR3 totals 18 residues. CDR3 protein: CASSQDPPSDASGNTIYF. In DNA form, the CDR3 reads TGCGCCAGCAGCCAAGATCCCCCCTCAGATGCCTCTGGAAACACCATATATTTT.

The CDR3 DNA is TGTGCCAGCAGTGAAGGACCCCGGGACTATGGCTACACCTTC. Its translation: CASSEGPRDYGYTF. This sequence joins TRBV2 and TRBJ1-2, with D unresolved. Germline V gene lookup returns CDR1 SNHLY and CDR2 FYNNEI. This CDR3 region has 14 residues. The V gene lost 1 base and the J gene lost 3 bases, with 9 bases spanning the gap.